A selection of T cell receptor beta chains follows, all from one sample in a study of technical replicates of blood from four donors. Generated by immunoSEQ multiplex PCR, the TCRdb table keeps only in-frame clones and is missing some. The sample yields over 80,000 clones, around 96% seen once. The sample comprised T cells isolated from PBMCs. Source of these receptors: a human donor in good health. The CDR3 runs from the conserved cysteine through the conserved F or W. Fields, in order: clone size, V gene, J gene, D gene, CDR3 protein, CDR3 DNA. The D gene is left open where the match is weak. Expanded clones get a size class; other rows say once, few or many, or leave the size out.

abundance: .; v_gene: TRBV2; j_gene: TRBJ2-1; d_gene: TRBD2; CDR3aa: CASSEGTSGYNEQFF; CDR3nt: TGTGCCAGCAGTGAAGGGACTAGCGGCTACAATGAGCAGTTCTTC
abundance: .; v_gene: TRBV7-9; j_gene: TRBJ1-1; d_gene: TRBD1; CDR3aa: CASSGTGDEAFF; CDR3nt: TGTGCCAGCAGCGGGACAGGGGATGAGGCTTTCTTT
abundance: .; v_gene: TRBV25-1; j_gene: TRBJ1-1; d_gene: TRBD1; CDR3aa: CASSDYRGQKPEAFF; CDR3nt: TGTGCCAGCAGTGACTACAGGGGGCAGAAGCCTGAAGCTTTCTTT
abundance: once; v_gene: TRBV19; j_gene: TRBJ1-1; d_gene: TRBD1; CDR3aa: CASSSGTGGAVAEAFF; CDR3nt: TGTGCCAGTAGTTCCGGGACAGGGGGCGCGGTAGCTGAAGCTTTCTTT
abundance: once; v_gene: TRBV27; j_gene: TRBJ2-1; d_gene: TRBD2; CDR3aa: CASSSVTSGSDEQFF; CDR3nt: TGTGCCAGCAGTTCGGTCACTAGCGGGAGCGATGAGCAGTTCTTC
abundance: .; v_gene: TRBV30; j_gene: TRBJ2-1; d_gene: .; CDR3aa: CAGGRDTASEQFF; CDR3nt: TGTGCCGGGGGCCGGGACACGGCCAGTGAGCAGTTCTTC
abundance: .; v_gene: TRBV11-3; j_gene: TRBJ2-3; d_gene: TRBD2; CDR3aa: CASSLDLGLADTTQYF; CDR3nt: TGTGCCAGCAGCTTAGATCTAGGACTAGCGGATACCACGCAGTATTTT
abundance: .; v_gene: TRBV5-1; j_gene: TRBJ2-3; d_gene: TRBD2; CDR3aa: CASSPRTSGFTDTQYF; CDR3nt: TGCGCCAGCAGCCCTAGGACTAGCGGATTCACAGATACGCAGTATTTT
abundance: .; v_gene: TRBV9; j_gene: TRBJ2-7; d_gene: TRBD2; CDR3aa: CASSSLAGGAYEQYF; CDR3nt: TGTGCCAGCAGCTCCCTAGCGGGAGGTGCCTACGAGCAGTACTTC
abundance: .; v_gene: TRBV10-2; j_gene: TRBJ2-5; d_gene: TRBD2; CDR3aa: CASTDWEGETQYF; CDR3nt: TGCGCCAGCACCGACTGGGAGGGAGAGACCCAGTACTTC
abundance: .; v_gene: TRBV10-3; j_gene: TRBJ1-1; d_gene: .; CDR3aa: CAISDYIQGNTEAFF; CDR3nt: TGTGCCATCAGTGACTATATACAGGGGAACACTGAAGCTTTCTTT
abundance: once; v_gene: TRBV7-3; j_gene: TRBJ2-2; d_gene: .; CDR3aa: CASSLPQYTGELFF; CDR3nt: TGTGCCAGCAGCTTACCACAGTACACCGGGGAGCTGTTTTTT
abundance: once; v_gene: TRBV13; j_gene: TRBJ1-1; d_gene: TRBD1; CDR3aa: CASSIRGGKDTEAFF; CDR3nt: TGTGCCAGCAGTATAAGAGGGGGCAAGGACACTGAAGCTTTCTTT
abundance: once; v_gene: TRBV6-1; j_gene: TRBJ2-1; d_gene: TRBD2; CDR3aa: CASSGTSGMWYEQFF; CDR3nt: TGTGCCAGCAGTGGGACTAGCGGAATGTGGTATGAGCAGTTCTTC
abundance: .; v_gene: TRBV11-2; j_gene: TRBJ2-1; d_gene: TRBD2; CDR3aa: CASSLDRSGKNEQFF; CDR3nt: TGTGCCAGCAGCTTAGATCGGAGCGGGAAAAATGAGCAGTTCTTC
abundance: .; v_gene: TRBV7-2; j_gene: TRBJ1-2; d_gene: .; CDR3aa: CASSSTGTGSGYTF; CDR3nt: TGTGCCAGCAGCTCCACAGGGACGGGGTCTGGCTACACCTTC
abundance: .; v_gene: TRBV9; j_gene: TRBJ2-6; d_gene: .; CDR3aa: CASSVKHGANVLTF; CDR3nt: TGTGCCAGCAGCGTGAAACATGGGGCCAACGTCCTGACTTTC
abundance: .; v_gene: TRBV7-9; j_gene: TRBJ2-1; d_gene: TRBD1; CDR3aa: CASSRQQGAGYNEQFF; CDR3nt: TGTGCCAGCAGCAGACAGCAGGGGGCCGGGTACAATGAGCAGTTCTTC
abundance: once; v_gene: TRBV19; j_gene: TRBJ2-7; d_gene: TRBD2; CDR3aa: CASKVSGTTYEQYF; CDR3nt: TGTGCCAGTAAGGTTAGCGGGACCACCTACGAGCAGTACTTC
abundance: .; v_gene: TRBV5-1; j_gene: TRBJ1-2; d_gene: .; CDR3aa: CASSLDRINYGYTF; CDR3nt: TGCGCCAGCAGCTTGGACAGGATTAACTATGGCTACACCTTC
abundance: .; v_gene: TRBV28; j_gene: TRBJ1-1; d_gene: .; CDR3aa: CASSFRTEGYTEAFF; CDR3nt: TGTGCCAGCAGTTTCCGGACAGAAGGGTACACTGAAGCTTTCTTT
abundance: once; v_gene: TRBV11-1; j_gene: TRBJ2-7; d_gene: .; CDR3aa: CASSLARGFSYEQYF; CDR3nt: TGTGCCAGCAGCTTAGCGAGGGGGTTCTCCTACGAGCAGTACTTC
abundance: once; v_gene: TRBV19; j_gene: TRBJ1-2; d_gene: TRBD1; CDR3aa: CASSRGQGFGGYTF; CDR3nt: TGTGCCAGTAGTCGAGGACAGGGTTTTGGCGGCTACACCTTC
abundance: .; v_gene: TRBV7-2; j_gene: TRBJ2-7; d_gene: .; CDR3aa: CASSQTSWYEQYF; CDR3nt: TGTGCCAGCAGCCAGACTAGTTGGTACGAGCAGTACTTC
abundance: once; v_gene: TRBV6-1; j_gene: TRBJ2-1; d_gene: TRBD2; CDR3aa: CASSVWGTSGANEQFF; CDR3nt: TGTGCCAGCAGTGTTTGGGGGACTAGCGGGGCCAATGAGCAGTTCTTC